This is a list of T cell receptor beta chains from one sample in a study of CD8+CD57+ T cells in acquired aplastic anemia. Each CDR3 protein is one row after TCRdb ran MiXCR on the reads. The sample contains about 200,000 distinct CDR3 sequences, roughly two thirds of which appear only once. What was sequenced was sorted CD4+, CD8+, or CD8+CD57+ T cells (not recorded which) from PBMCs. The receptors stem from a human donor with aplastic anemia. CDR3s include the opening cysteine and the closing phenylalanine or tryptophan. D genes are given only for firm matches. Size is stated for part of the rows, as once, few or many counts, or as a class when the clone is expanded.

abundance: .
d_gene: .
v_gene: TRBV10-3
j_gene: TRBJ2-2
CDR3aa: CAISEVVAANTGELFF
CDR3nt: TGTGCCATCAGTGAGGTTGTAGCGGCGAACACCGGGGAGCTGTTTTTT

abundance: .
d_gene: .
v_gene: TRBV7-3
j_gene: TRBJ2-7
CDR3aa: CASSLAADSYERYF
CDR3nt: TGTGCCAGCAGCTTAGCGGCAGATTCCTACGAGCGGTACTTC

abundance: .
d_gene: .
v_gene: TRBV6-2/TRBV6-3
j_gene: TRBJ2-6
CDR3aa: CASTAVLTF
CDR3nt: TGTGCCAGCACGGCGGTCCTGACTTTC

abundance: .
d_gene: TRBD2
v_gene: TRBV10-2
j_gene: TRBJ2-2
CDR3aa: CASKRGAGWITGELFF
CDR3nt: TGCGCCAGCAAGCGGGGGGCAGGGTGGATCACCGGGGAGCTGTTTTTT

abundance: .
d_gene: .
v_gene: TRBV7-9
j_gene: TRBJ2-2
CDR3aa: CASRLLANTGELFF
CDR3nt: TGTGCCAGCAGACTACTAGCGAACACCGGGGAGCTGTTTTTT

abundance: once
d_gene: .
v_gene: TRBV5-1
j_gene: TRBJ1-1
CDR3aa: CASNKQANTEAFF
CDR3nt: TGCGCCAGCAACAAACAGGCGAACACTGAAGCTTTCTTT

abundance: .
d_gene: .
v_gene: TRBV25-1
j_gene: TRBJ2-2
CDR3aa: CASSEPTGELFF
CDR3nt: TGTGCCAGCAGTGAGCCCACCGGGGAGCTGTTTTTT

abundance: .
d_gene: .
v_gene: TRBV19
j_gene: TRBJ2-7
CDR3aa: CASSQKGRGLTKYYEQYF
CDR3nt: TGTGCCAGCAGCCAGAAAGGCAGGGGCCTAACCAAATACTACGAGCAGTACTTC

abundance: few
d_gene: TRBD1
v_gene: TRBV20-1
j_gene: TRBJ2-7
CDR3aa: CSARGTQGGRPWEQYF
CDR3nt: TGCAGTGCTAGGGGCACACAGGGGGGAAGACCCTGGGAGCAGTACTTC

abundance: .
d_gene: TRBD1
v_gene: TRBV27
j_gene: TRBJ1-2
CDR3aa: CASSLQGAGGYTF
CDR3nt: TGTGCCAGCAGTTTGCAGGGGGCGGGTGGCTACACCTTC

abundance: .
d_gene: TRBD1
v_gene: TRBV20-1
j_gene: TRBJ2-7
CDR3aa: CSARDFRTGSYEQYF
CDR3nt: TGCAGTGCTAGAGATTTTCGGACAGGGTCCTACGAGCAGTACTTC

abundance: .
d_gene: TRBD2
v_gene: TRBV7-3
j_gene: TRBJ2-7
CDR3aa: CASSLGALAGGGEQYF
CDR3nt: TGTGCCAGCAGCTTGGGGGCACTAGCGGGAGGGGGCGAGCAGTACTTC

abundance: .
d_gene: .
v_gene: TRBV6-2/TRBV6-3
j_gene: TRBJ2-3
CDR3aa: CASSYSSTLTDTQYF
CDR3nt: TGTGCCAGCAGTTACTCGTCGACCCTCACAGATACGCAGTATTTT

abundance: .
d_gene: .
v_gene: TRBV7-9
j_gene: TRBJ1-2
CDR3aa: CASSLLDPHGYTF
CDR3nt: TGTGCCAGCAGCTTACTGGACCCTCACGGCTACACCTTC